The entry below gives a single T cell receptor (beta chain) sequence along with its context. The data belong to a study of blood T cells in healthy people across ages. For the second PCR, which ran for about 7 to 11 cycles, a sample-barcoded 5' primer and a J-beta primer mix were used. Every sample produced at least 2.5 million CDR3-containing paired-end reads. TCRdb re-called the 5' RACE reads through MiXCR, storing one row per CDR3 protein. The sample has roughly 1.4 million distinct CDR3 sequences, approximately 59% seen once. Per sample, extraction of total RNA gave at least 6 micrograms in every case. The germline V gene has CDR1 MDHEN and CDR2 SYDVKM. The CDR3 consists of 14 residues. Trimming took 3 bases from V and 4 from J, leaving 12 bases between them.

This TCR was recovered from a man aged 18 to 35 in good health. V is TRBV28 and J is TRBJ2-5; no firm D call. What was sequenced was blood. The CDR3 sequence is CASSLPAPPETQYF. The CDR3 DNA follows: TGTGCCAGCAGTTTGCCTGCCCCACCAGAGACCCAGTACTTC.